This T cell receptor (beta chain) was obtained from a study of T cell responses to AZD1222 COVID-19 vaccine. V lost 6 bases and J lost 3, with 11 bases in between. The CDR3 consists of 13 residues. Germline V gene data show CDR1 as MNHNY and CDR2 as SVGAGI (reference sequence). Generated by immunoSEQ multiplex PCR, the TCRdb table keeps only in-frame clones and is missing some. Seen here are 110,000 to 150,000 clones, 80% to 95% observed once, and the top ten hold approximately 3%. The sample was peripheral blood, taken on day 0 of AZD1222 vaccination. The origin of this receptor is an adult in good health. V is TRBV6-6 and J is TRBJ1-2, with no clear D. The CDR3 protein is CASSLGPYYGYTF. CDR3 nucleotide sequence: TGTGCCAGCAGCCTCGGACCTTACTATGGCTACACCTTC.